This record concerns one T cell receptor (beta chain) sequence. The antigen remains undetermined. After removal of 2 bases from V and 4 bases from J, the junction contained 6 bases not matched to a gene. Germline CDR1 reads SGHTA; CDR2 reads FQGTGA. CDR3 length equals 16 residues. TCRB transcripts that were expressed got sequenced, as all of the isolated RNA had been reverse transcribed. Using immunoSEQ multiplex PCR, the repertoire was profiled, and TCRdb retains in-frame clones only, with some absent. The sample lists 300,000 to 450,000 clones; around an eighth were seen once. This entry is derived from a study of beta chain features in type 1 diabetes. Study-wide points: cDNA-based sequencing might over-represent cells highly expressing TCR. Naive, central memory and Treg TCRB repertoires seemed to resemble each other more closely in patients than they did in healthy donors.

Donors contributed one heparinised blood draw apiece, averaging about 100 mL. Sequencing was carried out using naive CD4+ T cells from blood. The receptor's source is a man aged 18 to 35 in good health. This chain joins TRBV7-3 and TRBJ2-3, with 10 bases lining up with TRBD1. The CDR3 loop reads CASSLVGQGLSDTQYF. CDR3 DNA: TGTGCCAGCAGCTTAGTGGGACAGGGGCTCTCAGATACGCAGTATTTT.